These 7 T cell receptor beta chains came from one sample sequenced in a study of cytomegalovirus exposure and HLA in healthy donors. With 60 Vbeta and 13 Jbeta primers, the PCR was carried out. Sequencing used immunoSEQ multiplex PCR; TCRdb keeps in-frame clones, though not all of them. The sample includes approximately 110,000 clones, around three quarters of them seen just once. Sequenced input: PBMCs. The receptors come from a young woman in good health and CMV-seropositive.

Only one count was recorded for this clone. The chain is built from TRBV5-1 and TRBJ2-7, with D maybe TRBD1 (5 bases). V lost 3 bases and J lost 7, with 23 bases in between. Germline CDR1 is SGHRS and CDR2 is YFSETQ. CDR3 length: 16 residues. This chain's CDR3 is CASSWGLRERAQEQYF. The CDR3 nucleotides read TGCGCCAGCAGCTGGGGTCTCAGGGAAAGGGCTCAGGAGCAGTACTTC.

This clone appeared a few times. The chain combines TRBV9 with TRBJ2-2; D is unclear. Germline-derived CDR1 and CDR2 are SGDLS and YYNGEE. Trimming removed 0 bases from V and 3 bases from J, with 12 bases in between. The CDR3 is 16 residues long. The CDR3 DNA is TGTGCCAGCAGCGTAGAGCCCCCTACGCACACCGGGGAGCTGTTTTTT. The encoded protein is CASSVEPPTHTGELFF.

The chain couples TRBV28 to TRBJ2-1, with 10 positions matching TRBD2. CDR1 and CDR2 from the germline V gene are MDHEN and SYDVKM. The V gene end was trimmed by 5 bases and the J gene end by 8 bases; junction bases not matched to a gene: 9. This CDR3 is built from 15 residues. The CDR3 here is CASSGPGTSGDEQFF. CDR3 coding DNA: TGTGCCAGCAGTGGCCCAGGTACTAGCGGGGATGAGCAGTTCTTC.

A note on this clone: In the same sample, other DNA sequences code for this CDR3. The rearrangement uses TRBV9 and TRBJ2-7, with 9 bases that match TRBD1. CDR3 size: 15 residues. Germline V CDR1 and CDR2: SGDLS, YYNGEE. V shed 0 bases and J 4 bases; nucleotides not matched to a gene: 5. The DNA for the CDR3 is TGTGCCAGCAGCGTAGGGGGACAGGGAATATACGAGCAGTACTTC. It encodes CASSVGGQGIYEQYF.

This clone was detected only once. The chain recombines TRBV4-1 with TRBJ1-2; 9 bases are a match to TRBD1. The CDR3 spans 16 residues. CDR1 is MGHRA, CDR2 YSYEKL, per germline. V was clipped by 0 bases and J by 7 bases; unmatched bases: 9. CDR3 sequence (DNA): TGCGCCAGCAGCCAAGACCTGAGGACAGGGGAGGGTGGCTACACCTTC. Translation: CASSQDLRTGEGGYTF.

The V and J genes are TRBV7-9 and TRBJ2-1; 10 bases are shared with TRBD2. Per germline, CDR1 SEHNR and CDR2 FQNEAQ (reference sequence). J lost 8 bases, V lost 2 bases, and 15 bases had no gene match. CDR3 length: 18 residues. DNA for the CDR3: TGTGCCAGCAGCTTATGGTCGGGAGCGGGAGGGATAGGAGATGAGCAGTTCTTC. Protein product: CASSLWSGAGGIGDEQFF.

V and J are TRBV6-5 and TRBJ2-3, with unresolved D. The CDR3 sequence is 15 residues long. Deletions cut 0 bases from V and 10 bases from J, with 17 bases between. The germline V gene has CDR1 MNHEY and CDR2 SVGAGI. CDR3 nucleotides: TGTGCCAGCAGTTACTCGCGGCATCTCCCCACGGCGCAGTATTTT. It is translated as CASSYSRHLPTAQYF.